Below, 12 T cell receptor beta chains from the same sample are listed, as sequenced in a study of cytomegalovirus exposure and HLA in healthy donors. The primer mix had 60 Vbeta and 13 Jbeta primers. Data came from immunoSEQ multiplex PCR; TCRdb stores just in-frame clones and leaves some out. The sample contains approximately 260,000 clones, 85% to 95% of which appear only once. The sequenced material came from PBMCs. Every receptor here comes from a girl between 2 and 10 years old in good health and CMV-seronegative.

This chain connects TRBV10-2 to TRBJ2-1; possibly TRBD2 for D (6 bases). Germline values: CDR1 WSHSY, CDR2 SAAADI. The CDR3 extends over 17 amino acids. Trimming pared 5 bases from V and 8 bases from J, leaving 25 bases between. The DNA of the CDR3 is TGCGCCAGCAGTCCATCGCTGGGACTTACTATTTCCGATGAGCAGTTCTTC. Translated: CASSPSLGLTISDEQFF.

This clone occurred a few times. The rearrangement links TRBV7-9 to TRBJ2-7, with D possibly TRBD2 on 5 matching bases. The CDR3 loop spans 14 amino acids. V dropped 3 bases and J dropped 3 bases, with 12 bases sitting between them. Germline lookup yields CDR1 SEHNR and CDR2 FQNEAQ (reference sequence). CDR3 nucleotide sequence: TGTGCCAGCAGCTTCCCAGCGGAGAGCTACGAGCAGTACTTC. Encoded protein: CASSFPAESYEQYF.

This clone was observed a single time. The V call is TRBV10-3, the J call TRBJ2-3; 11 bases fit TRBD2. Germline trimming cut 6 bases from V and 6 bases from J; bases unmatched to any gene: 2. Germline assignment: CDR1 ENHRY and CDR2 SYGVKD. The CDR3 has 13 residues. CDR3 residues: CAISRTSGDTQYF. The CDR3 bases are TGTGCCATCAGCCGGACTAGCGGGGATACGCAGTATTTT.

V gene TRBV6-5 combines with J gene TRBJ1-6; possible D gene TRBD1, 6 bases. The V and J ends lost 9 bases and 9 bases respectively, with 15 bases between them. Germline CDR1 reads MNHEY; CDR2 reads SVGAGI. This CDR3 region has 13 residues. CDR3 residues: CASSTGTFSPLHF. CDR3 DNA: TGTGCCAGTAGTACAGGGACCTTTTCACCCCTCCACTTT.

This sequence joins TRBV2 and TRBJ2-7, with 7 positions matching TRBD2. The CDR3 has 14 residues. Germline V gene data show CDR1 as SNHLY and CDR2 as FYNNEI. With V trimmed by 6 bases and J by 1 base, 6 bases remained unmatched. The CDR3 is CASSGLEGSYEQYF. CDR3 DNA: TGTGCCAGCAGCGGACTAGAGGGGTCCTACGAGCAGTACTTC.

The chain recombines TRBV5-1 with TRBJ2-7; 8 nucleotides agree with TRBD1. Germline V gene sequence: CDR1 SGHRS, CDR2 YFSETQ. This CDR3 is built from 14 residues. The J segment lost 3 bases and the V segment lost 4 bases, leaving 6 bases of the junction unmatched. CDR3 bases: TGCGCCAGCAGCCCGGACAGGGTGTTCTACGAGCAGTACTTC. Its protein product is CASSPDRVFYEQYF.

The chain links TRBV6-1 to TRBJ1-1, with D tentatively TRBD1 (5 bases). The CDR3 extends over 14 amino acids. With 3 bases removed from V and 3 bases from J, the gap between germline ends came to 11 bases. Per germline, CDR1 MNHNS and CDR2 SASEGT. CDR3: CASSEGLLDTEAFF. CDR3 nucleotides: TGTGCCAGCAGTGAGGGGCTCCTGGACACTGAAGCTTTCTTT.

The CDR3 DNA reads as TGTGCCAGCAGCCCACCCTTAGCGGGGCTCTACAAACACGAGCAGTACTTC. Encoded protein: CASSPPLAGLYKHEQYF. V gene TRBV21-1 combines with J gene TRBJ2-7; the table's TRBD2 call for D was not verified on the DNA. TRBV21-1 is tagged as a pseudogene. The CDR3 has 17 amino acids.

This rearrangement joins TRBV15 to TRBJ2-3, with 7 bases lining up with TRBD2. The CDR3 contains 15 residues. V lost 4 bases to trimming and J lost 0 bases; unmatched junction nucleotides: 4. Germline lookup yields CDR1 LNHNV and CDR2 YYDKDF (reference sequence). CDR3 sequence reads: CATSKGRGSTDTQYF. The CDR3 coding sequence is TGTGCCACCAGCAAAGGGAGGGGCAGCACAGATACGCAGTATTTT. Variable domain in full (rest from reference TRBV15 and TRBJ2-3): DAMVIQNPRYQVTQFGKPVTLSCSQTLNHNVMYWYQQKSSQAPKLLFHYYDKDFNNEADTPDNFQSRRPNTSFCFLDIRSPGLGDTAMYLCATSKGRGSTDTQYFGPGTRLTVL.

The gene calls are TRBV27 and TRBJ2-7; TRBD1 is a possible D gene (6 bases). The CDR3 loop spans 12 amino acids. With 8 bases removed from V and 3 bases from J, the gap between germline ends came to 11 bases. The germline CDR1 and CDR2 sequences are MNHEY and SMNVEV (reference sequence). Here the CDR3 reads CASSQGGYEQYF. CDR3 DNA: TGTGCCAGCTCCCAAGGGGGCTACGAGCAGTACTTC.

The V and J genes are TRBV28 and TRBJ1-5; D call uncertain. The germline CDR1 and CDR2 sequences are MDHEN and SYDVKM. The CDR3 runs to 14 residues. With 5 bases removed from V and 7 bases from J, the gap between germline ends came to 15 bases. The DNA of the CDR3 is TGTGCCAGCAGTCTTTGGGCCAACGAGCAGCCCCAGCATTTT. This translates into CASSLWANEQPQHF.

The CDR3 DNA reads as TGTGCCAGCAGCTCCCTAGGAGGGTTGAGCTCCTACGAGCAGTACTTC. Its translation is CASSSLGGLSSYEQYF. This chain uses TRBV7-2 with TRBJ2-7; tentatively, D is TRBD2 (6 bases). Trimming stripped 4 bases from V and 0 bases from J, with 16 bases between. The CDR3 sequence is 16 residues long. Germline V CDR1 and CDR2: SGHTA, FQGNSA.